These 21 T cell receptor beta chains were all obtained from the same sample, sequenced in a study of metastatic and nonmetastatic thyroid tumors. Via MiXCR, TCRdb re-called the PCR reads. The sample has under 20,000 clones; roughly 29% are singletons. Ahead of thyroid surgery, no patient had received treatment of any kind. The sequencing sample was made of blood. Every receptor here comes from a female donor with papillary thyroid cancer or a benign thyroid nodule (not recorded which). Some clones in this sample may be carry-over from other donors' samples.

This clone appeared a few times. An end of the junction differs from the germline gene, which may be a read error. This chain connects TRBV6-1 to TRBJ1-3; D is unresolved. This CDR3 spans 15 amino acids. Germline V gene data show CDR1 as MNHNS and CDR2 as SASEGT. This CDR3 reads CASSEGPSSENTIYF. In DNA form, the CDR3 reads TGTGCCAGCAGTGAAGGGCCCAGCTCTGAAAACACCATATATTTT.

This clone showed up just a few times. This sequence joins TRBV4-2 and TRBJ2-2; D gene uncertain. This CDR3 is built from 16 residues. The germline CDR1 and CDR2 sequences are LGHNA and YNFKEQ. V was trimmed by 0 bases and J by 2 bases, leaving 10 bases between them. CDR3 coding DNA: TGTGCCAGCAGCCAAGAGGCTAGACATAACACCGGGGAGCTGTTTTTT. Translated: CASSQEARHNTGELFF.

The CDR3: CASSTTGLGEYEQYF. The DNA of the CDR3 is TGTGCCAGCTCAACGACAGGGTTGGGAGAATACGAGCAGTACTTC. The chain is built from TRBV18 and TRBJ2-7; 7 bases are shared with TRBD1. The trim removed 5 bases at V and 4 bases at J, leaving 11 bases unmatched. The V gene's germline CDR1 is KGHSH and CDR2 LQKENI. The CDR3 has 15 amino acids.

The chain couples TRBV20-1 to TRBJ1-2; unclear D gene. The germline V gene encodes CDR1 DFQATT and CDR2 SNEGSKA (reference sequence). V shed 3 bases and J shed 2 bases, with 10 bases lying between them. The CDR3 totals 13 residues. Here the CDR3 DNA reads TGCAGTGCTAGGGCACCTTTCAACTATGGCTACACCTTC. Translating it yields CSARAPFNYGYTF.

This clone was seen more than once but under ten times. The final CDR3 position lacks the conserved phenylalanine or tryptophan, pointing to a likely read error. The V gene is TRBV25-1, the J gene TRBJ2-5, with D possibly TRBD2 on 5 matching bases. Germline lookup yields CDR1 MGHDK and CDR2 SYGVNS. The CDR3 covers 14 residues. The V and J ends lost 2 bases and 3 bases respectively, with 10 bases between them. The CDR3, as DNA: TGTGCCAGCAGTGAAGGGTCGGGGAAAGAGACCCAGTACTTG. Translation: CASSEGSGKETQYL.

This rearrangement joins TRBV12-3 or TRBV12-4 to TRBJ2-7, with unresolved D. This CDR3 comprises 13 residues. V shed 3 bases and J shed 5 bases, with 11 bases lying between them. The CDR3 DNA is TGTGCCAGCAGTTTGAAGGGTGTCCACGAGCAGTACTTC. Residues: CASSLKGVHEQYF.

By frequency in the sample, this clone is medium-sized. The genes are TRBV6-1 and TRBJ1-6; D is possibly TRBD1 (6 bases). Germline loops: CDR1 MNHNS, CDR2 SASEGT. The CDR3 is made up of 14 amino acids. Trimming stripped 5 bases from V and 9 bases from J, with 14 bases between. CDR3 amino acids: CASSTDRPASPLHF. The CDR3 nucleotides read TGTGCCAGCAGTACTGACAGGCCCGCTTCACCCCTCCACTTT.

This clone showed up many times. The CDR3 DNA sequence: TGTGCCAGCAGTGGGACTAGCGGGAGCTCCTACAATGAGCAGTTCTTC. Its protein is CASSGTSGSSYNEQFF. The rearrangement joins TRBV2 to TRBJ2-1; 13 bases line up with TRBD2. The V segment lost 4 bases and the J segment 0 bases; nucleotides outside the gene matches: 0. Germline V gives CDR1 SNHLY, CDR2 FYNNEI. The CDR3 has 16 residues.

This clone was observed a few times. The chain couples TRBV27 to TRBJ1-6; D gene ambiguous. CDR3 size: 14 residues. Germline V gene sequence: CDR1 MNHEY, CDR2 SMNVEV (reference sequence). V was trimmed by 8 bases and J by 9 bases, leaving 17 bases between them. The CDR3 region has the DNA TGTGCCAGCGCCACCCTCGGATCGGTTTCACCCCTCCACTTT. This translates into CASATLGSVSPLHF.

Only a few counts were recorded for this clone. This chain connects TRBV28 to TRBJ1-2, with 10 bases fitting TRBD1. Trimming cost V 4 bases and J 8 bases; bases outside gene matches: 7. Germline V gene data show CDR1 as MDHEN and CDR2 as SYDVKM. The CDR3 consists of 14 residues. The CDR3 reads CASSSDRGIRGYTF. DNA of the CDR3: TGTGCCAGCAGTTCGGACAGGGGGATTAGGGGCTACACCTTC.

The J gene is TRBJ2-1, the V gene TRBV6-1; D gene uncertain. The ends were cut back, 6 bases at V and 5 bases at J, with 5 bases in the middle. The CDR3 contains 11 residues. CDR1 MNHNS and CDR2 SASEGT come from the germline V gene. This chain's CDR3 is CASSRDNEQFF. CDR3 DNA: TGTGCCAGCAGCCGCGACAATGAGCAGTTCTTC.

This clone was picked up many times. The chain joins TRBV20-1 to TRBJ2-2; 7 bases align to TRBD2. The V and J ends lost 6 bases and 2 bases, in that order; junction bases with no gene match: 9. In germline, CDR1 is DFQATT, CDR2 SNEGSKA (reference sequence). The CDR3 contains 15 residues. The CDR3 sequence is CSAGDYSPNTGELFF. The CDR3 coding sequence is TGCAGTGCAGGGGACTATAGTCCAAACACCGGGGAGCTGTTTTTT.

In nucleotides, the CDR3 is TGCAGTGCCGGAGACAGGGAATACGAGCAGTACTTC. As protein: CSAGDREYEQYF. The chain uses TRBV20-1 and TRBJ2-7, with 7 bases that match TRBD1. This CDR3 has 12 residues. CDR1 is DFQATT, CDR2 SNEGSKA, per germline (reference sequence). V trimming: 6 bases; J trimming: 4 bases; junction bases outside the gene matches: 6.

By frequency in the sample, this clone is medium-sized. The gene calls are TRBV27 and TRBJ1-5, with D maybe TRBD1 (5 bases). This CDR3 comprises 16 residues. V was shortened by 6 bases and J by 0 bases, with 15 bases between the two germline ends. Germline V gene sequence: CDR1 MNHEY, CDR2 SMNVEV (reference sequence). For the CDR3, the DNA is TGTGCCAGCAGGGCGGGGGGACGGTATAGCAATCAGCCCCAGCATTTT. As protein: CASRAGGRYSNQPQHF.

The V call is TRBV3-1, the J call TRBJ2-7, with 11 nucleotides matching TRBD1. The length of the CDR3 is 14 residues. Per the germline V gene, CDR1 is LGHDT and CDR2 is YNNKEL (reference sequence). V trimming: 1 base; J trimming: 7 bases; junction bases outside the gene matches: 3. CDR3 in DNA: TGTGCCAGCAGCCAAGGGACAGGGGGCAGTGAGCAGTACTTC. This translates into CASSQGTGGSEQYF.

The table lists this clone with a few counts. The chain recombines TRBV6-1 with TRBJ1-5, with TRBD1 identical over 9 bases. CDR1 and CDR2 from the germline V gene are MNHNS and SASEGT. The CDR3 runs to 16 residues. The V gene end was trimmed by 2 bases and the J gene end by 3 bases; junction bases not matched to a gene: 5. Here the CDR3 DNA reads TGTGCCAGCAGTGAACGGACAGGGGCGGACAATCAGCCCCAGCATTTT. It codes for CASSERTGADNQPQHF.

This clone was counted ten times or more. V and J are TRBV7-3 and TRBJ2-5; tentatively, D is TRBD2 (7 bases). V was cut by 5 bases and J by 4 bases, with 14 bases left in between. The germline V gene encodes CDR1 SGHTA and CDR2 FQGTGA. The CDR3 totals 14 residues. CDR3 sequence: CASSLGGGGETQYF. For the CDR3, the DNA is TGTGCCAGCAGCCTGGGGGGGGGCGGAGAGACCCAGTACTTC.

This clone is medium-sized. J is TRBJ2-6 and V is TRBV12-3 or TRBV12-4, with no clear D. Trimming cost V 7 bases and J 0 bases, with 4 bases left between them. CDR3 length: 13 amino acids. CDR3 DNA sequence: TGTGCCAGCACAGACTCTGGGGCCAACGTCCTGACTTTC. Residues: CASTDSGANVLTF.

This chain connects TRBV20-1 to TRBJ1-1; 7 positions agree with TRBD1. Trimming removed 0 bases from V and 4 bases from J; junction bases left unmatched: 5. In germline, CDR1 is DFQATT, CDR2 SNEGSKA (reference sequence). The CDR3 totals 14 residues. The DNA for the CDR3 is TGCAGTGCTAGAGATCCGGACAGGATCACTGAAGCTTTCTTT. Translating gives CSARDPDRITEAFF.

This clone appeared a few times. CDR3 nucleotides: TGTGCCAGCAGCGAAACAGGGTCTTACTCCTACGAGCAGTACTTC. Translated: CASSETGSYSYEQYF. The chain uses TRBV27 and TRBJ2-7; D is possibly TRBD1 (6 bases). This CDR3 comprises 15 residues. V lost 6 bases and J lost 0, with 15 bases in between. Per germline, CDR1 MNHEY and CDR2 SMNVEV (reference sequence).

The chain is built from TRBV20-1 and TRBJ1-2, with D possibly being TRBD1 (6 bases). This CDR3 is 14 amino acids long. CDR1 is DFQATT, CDR2 SNEGSKA, per germline (reference sequence). The V gene lost 0 bases and the J gene lost 5 bases, with 13 bases spanning the gap. CDR3 nucleotides: TGCAGTGCTAGAGATGGAACAGGGAGGTATGGCTACACCTTC. It encodes CSARDGTGRYGYTF.